This TCR beta chain was profiled in a study of cytomegalovirus exposure and HLA in healthy donors. The repertoire was sequenced with immunoSEQ multiplex PCR; TCRdb's copy has only in-frame clones and lacks some. The sample records 55,000 to 70,000 clones, roughly 89% being singletons. This CDR3 region has 16 residues. Per germline, CDR1 LNHDA and CDR2 SQIVND (reference sequence). Germline trimming cut 4 bases from V and 2 bases from J; bases unmatched to any gene: 9. The TCR originated in a woman in her late teens or twenties in good health and CMV-seronegative. Sequences were obtained from PBMCs. The chain couples TRBV19 to TRBJ2-5; 8 bases align to TRBD1. CDR3 coding DNA: TGTGCCAGTAGTACCCTTCTTACAGGGGGACAAGAGACCCAGTACTTC. It codes for CASSTLLTGGQETQYF.